Listed here are 8 T cell receptor beta chains from one sample, sequenced in a study of shared clonotypes between healthy human individuals. Naive CD8 cells lacked CD45RO, underwent positive selection for CCR7 and left out terminally differentiated effector memory CD45RA+ cells. Measured with immunoSEQ multiplex PCR; TCRdb has only the in-frame clones, and not every one. Of millions of clones listed, 85% to 95% are singletons. The sample taken for sequencing was naive CD8+ T cells from PBMCs. These receptors came from a man aged 18 to 29 in good health. Some clones in this sample may be carry-over from other donors' samples.

The gene calls are TRBV27 and TRBJ2-7; D is unclear. In germline, CDR1 is MNHEY, CDR2 SMNVEV (reference sequence). The V end lost 1 base, the J end lost 0 bases, and 10 bases lay between the germline ends. The CDR3 has 15 amino acids. The CDR3 reads CASSLWSGPSYEQYF. DNA for the CDR3: TGTGCCAGCAGTTTATGGTCGGGCCCCTCCTACGAGCAGTACTTC.

V usage is TRBV9 and J usage is TRBJ2-2, with 9 bases fitting TRBD1. The CDR3 has 11 residues. The germline V gene encodes CDR1 SGDLS and CDR2 YYNGEE. The trim removed 5 bases at V and 13 bases at J, leaving 3 bases unmatched. CDR3 DNA sequence: TGTGCCAGCAGGGGGACAGGGAGGCTGTTTTTT. Translated: CASRGTGRLFF.

The chain links TRBV9 to TRBJ1-3; D perhaps matches TRBD1 (5 bases). Germline lookup yields CDR1 SGDLS and CDR2 YYNGEE. This CDR3 contains 14 residues. V was clipped by 1 base and J by 2 bases, with 7 bases between them. Written as DNA, the CDR3 is TGTGCCAGCAGCGTACAGGGAACTGGAAACACCATATATTTT. The encoded protein is CASSVQGTGNTIYF.

This clone was recorded once. This CDR3 is CASSYSRGSSGVEQYF. The CDR3 region has the DNA TGTGCCAGCAGCTACTCCCGAGGGAGCAGCGGGGTCGAGCAGTACTTC. V is TRBV28 and J is TRBJ2-7; 7 nucleotides align to TRBD2. Trimming took 6 bases from V and 6 from J; bases not matched to a gene: 17. The length of the CDR3 is 16 residues. Germline values: CDR1 MDHEN, CDR2 SYDVKM.

This chain joins TRBV30 and TRBJ2-7; 7 bases are shared with TRBD1. The germline V gene encodes CDR1 GTSNPN and CDR2 SVGIG (reference sequence). V dropped 4 bases and J dropped 3; count of bases not matched to a gene: 15. The length of the CDR3 is 16 residues. The chain's CDR3 is CAWTPFLGQADYEQYF. Here the CDR3 DNA reads TGTGCCTGGACCCCGTTTTTAGGACAGGCCGACTACGAGCAGTACTTC.

This chain links TRBV6-1 with TRBJ2-7, with TRBD1 matching 7 bases. CDR1 and CDR2 from the germline V gene are MNHNS and SASEGT. J was trimmed by 3 bases and V by 4 bases; bases with no gene match: 18. The CDR3 totals 18 residues. For the CDR3, the DNA is TGTGCCAGCAGTGGCCGGGACAGATTACCGATGACAAGCTACGAGCAGTACTTC. Protein sequence: CASSGRDRLPMTSYEQYF.

This chain connects TRBV19 to TRBJ2-3; 12 bases align to TRBD2. Germline V gives CDR1 LNHDA, CDR2 SQIVND (reference sequence). The CDR3 has 15 residues. V dropped 8 bases and J dropped 2; count of bases not matched to a gene: 5. The CDR3 DNA is TGTGCCAGTGGGGGGACTAGCGGGCACACAGATACGCAGTATTTT. It specifies CASGGTSGHTDTQYF.

V usage is TRBV7-8 and J usage is TRBJ2-3; 13 bases fit TRBD2. Germline trimming cut 3 bases from V and 5 bases from J; bases unmatched to any gene: 5. The length of the CDR3 is 16 residues. CDR1 SGHVS and CDR2 FQNEAQ come from the germline V gene. In DNA, the CDR3 is TGTGCCAGCAGCTTCGGACTAGCGGGAGTAGAAGATACGCAGTATTTT. It is translated as CASSFGLAGVEDTQYF.